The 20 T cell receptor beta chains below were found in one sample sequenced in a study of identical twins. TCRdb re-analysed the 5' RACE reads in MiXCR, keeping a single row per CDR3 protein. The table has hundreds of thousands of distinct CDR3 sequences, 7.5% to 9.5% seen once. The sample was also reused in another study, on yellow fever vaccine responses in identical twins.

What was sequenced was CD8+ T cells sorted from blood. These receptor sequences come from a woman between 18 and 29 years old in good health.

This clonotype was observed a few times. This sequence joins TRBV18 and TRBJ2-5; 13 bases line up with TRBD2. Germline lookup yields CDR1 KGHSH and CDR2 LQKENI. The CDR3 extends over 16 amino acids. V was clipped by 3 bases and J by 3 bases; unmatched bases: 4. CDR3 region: CASSPGLAGEEETQYF. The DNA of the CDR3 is TGTGCCAGCTCACCCGGACTAGCGGGAGAGGAAGAGACCCAGTACTTC.

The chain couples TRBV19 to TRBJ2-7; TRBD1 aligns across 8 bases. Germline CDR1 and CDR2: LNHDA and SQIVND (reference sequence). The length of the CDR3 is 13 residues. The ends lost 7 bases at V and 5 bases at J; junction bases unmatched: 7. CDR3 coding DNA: TGTGCCAGTAAGGACAGGGAGTGGGACGAGCAGTACTTC. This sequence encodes CASKDREWDEQYF.

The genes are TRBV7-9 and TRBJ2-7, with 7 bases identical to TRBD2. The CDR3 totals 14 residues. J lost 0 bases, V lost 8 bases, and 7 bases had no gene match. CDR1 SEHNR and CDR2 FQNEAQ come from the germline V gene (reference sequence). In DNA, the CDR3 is TGTGCCAGCGGATATCGGGGGGACTCCTACGAGCAGTACTTC. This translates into CASGYRGDSYEQYF.

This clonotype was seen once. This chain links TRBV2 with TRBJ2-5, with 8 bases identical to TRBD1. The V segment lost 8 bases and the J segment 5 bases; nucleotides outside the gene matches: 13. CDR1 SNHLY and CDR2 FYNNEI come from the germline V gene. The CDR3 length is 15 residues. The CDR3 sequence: CASQRDRSGVETQYF. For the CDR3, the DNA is TGTGCCAGCCAACGGGACAGGTCTGGAGTGGAGACCCAGTACTTC.

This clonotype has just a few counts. This CDR3 reads CASSLIAGGLNEQFF. CDR3 DNA sequence: TGCGCCAGCAGCTTAATCGCGGGAGGGCTCAATGAGCAGTTCTTC. The chain employs TRBV5-1 and TRBJ2-1; 9 nucleotides line up with TRBD2. There are 15 residues in the CDR3. Germline V gene lookup returns CDR1 SGHRS and CDR2 YFSETQ. V lost 2 bases, J lost 6 bases, and 6 bases stayed unmatched.

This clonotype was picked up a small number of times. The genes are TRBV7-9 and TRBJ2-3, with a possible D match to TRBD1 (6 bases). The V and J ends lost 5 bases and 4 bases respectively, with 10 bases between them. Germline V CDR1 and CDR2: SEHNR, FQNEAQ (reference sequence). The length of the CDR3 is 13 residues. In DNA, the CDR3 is TGTGCCAGCAGCAACCCAGGGGCAGATACGCAGTATTTT. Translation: CASSNPGADTQYF.

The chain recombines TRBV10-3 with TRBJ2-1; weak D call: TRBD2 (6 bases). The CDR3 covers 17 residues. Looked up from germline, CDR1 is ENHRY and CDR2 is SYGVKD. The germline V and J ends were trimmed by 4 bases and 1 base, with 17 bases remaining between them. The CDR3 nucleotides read TGTGCCATCAGTGCCCCCGAACTAGCCATTTCCTACAATGAGCAGTTCTTC. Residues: CAISAPELAISYNEQFF.

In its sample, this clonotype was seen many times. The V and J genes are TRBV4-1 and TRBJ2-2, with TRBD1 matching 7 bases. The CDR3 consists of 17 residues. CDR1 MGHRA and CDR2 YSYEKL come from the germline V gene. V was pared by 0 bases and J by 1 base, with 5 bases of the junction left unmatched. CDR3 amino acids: CASSQDRDRENTGELFF. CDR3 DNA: TGCGCCAGCAGCCAAGATCGGGACAGAGAGAACACCGGGGAGCTGTTTTTT.

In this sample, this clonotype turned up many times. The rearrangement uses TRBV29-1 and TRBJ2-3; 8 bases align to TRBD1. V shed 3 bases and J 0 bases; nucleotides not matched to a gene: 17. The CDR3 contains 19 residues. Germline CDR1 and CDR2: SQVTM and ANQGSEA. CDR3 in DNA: TGCAGCGTTGAGAAGTGGGACAGGACCTTCCCTACTAGCACAGATACGCAGTATTTT. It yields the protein CSVEKWDRTFPTSTDTQYF.

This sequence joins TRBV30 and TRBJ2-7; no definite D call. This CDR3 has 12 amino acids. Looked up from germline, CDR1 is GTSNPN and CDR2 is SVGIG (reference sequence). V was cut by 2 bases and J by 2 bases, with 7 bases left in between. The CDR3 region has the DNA TGTGCCTGGAGTAGTCAGGCCTACGAGCAGTACTTC. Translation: CAWSSQAYEQYF.

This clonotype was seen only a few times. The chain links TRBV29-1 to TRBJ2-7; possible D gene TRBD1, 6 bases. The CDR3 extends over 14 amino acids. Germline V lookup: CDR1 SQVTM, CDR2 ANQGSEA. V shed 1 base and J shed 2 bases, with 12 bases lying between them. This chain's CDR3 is CSVEVWDKTYEQYF. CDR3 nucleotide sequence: TGCAGCGTTGAAGTGTGGGACAAGACCTACGAGCAGTACTTC.

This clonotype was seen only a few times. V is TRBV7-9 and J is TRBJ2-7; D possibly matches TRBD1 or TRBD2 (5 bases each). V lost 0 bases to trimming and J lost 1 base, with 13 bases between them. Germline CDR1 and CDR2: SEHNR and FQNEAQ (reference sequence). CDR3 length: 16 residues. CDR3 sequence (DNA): TGTGCCAGCAGCTTAGCTCCGGGGCACCCATCCTACGAGCAGTACTTC. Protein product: CASSLAPGHPSYEQYF.

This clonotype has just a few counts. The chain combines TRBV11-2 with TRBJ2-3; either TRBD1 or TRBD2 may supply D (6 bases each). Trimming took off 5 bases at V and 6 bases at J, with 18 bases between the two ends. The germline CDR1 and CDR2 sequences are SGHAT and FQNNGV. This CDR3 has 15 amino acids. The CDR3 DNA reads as TGTGCCAGCAGCGACTGGTGGGGGGCATCTGATACGCAGTATTTT. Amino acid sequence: CASSDWWGASDTQYF.

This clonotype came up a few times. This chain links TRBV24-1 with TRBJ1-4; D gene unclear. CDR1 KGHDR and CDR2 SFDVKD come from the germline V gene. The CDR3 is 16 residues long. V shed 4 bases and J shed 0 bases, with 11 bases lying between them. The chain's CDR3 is CATSDTTEATNEKLFF. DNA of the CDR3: TGTGCCACCAGTGACACTACAGAGGCAACTAATGAAAAACTGTTTTTT.

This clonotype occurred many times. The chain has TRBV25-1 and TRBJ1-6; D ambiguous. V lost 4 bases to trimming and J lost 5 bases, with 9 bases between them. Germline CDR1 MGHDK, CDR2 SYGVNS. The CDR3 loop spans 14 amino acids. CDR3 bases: TGTGCCAGCAGTGCCCGTTTCGATAATTCACCCCTCCACTTT. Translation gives CASSARFDNSPLHF.

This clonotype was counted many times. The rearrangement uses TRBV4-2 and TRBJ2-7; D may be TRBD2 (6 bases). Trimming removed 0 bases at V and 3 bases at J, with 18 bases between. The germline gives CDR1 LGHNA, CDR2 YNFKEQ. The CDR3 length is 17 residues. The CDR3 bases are TGTGCCAGCAGCCAAGAAGTTAGTCCGGGAGCTCACTACGAGCAGTACTTC. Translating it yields CASSQEVSPGAHYEQYF.

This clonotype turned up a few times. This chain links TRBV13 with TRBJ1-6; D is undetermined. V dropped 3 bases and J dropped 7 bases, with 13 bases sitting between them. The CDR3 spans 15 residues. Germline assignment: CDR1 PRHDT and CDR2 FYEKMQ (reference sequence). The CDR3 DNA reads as TGTGCCAGCAGCTTTGGCTCGGGGATGAATTCACCCCTCCACTTT. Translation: CASSFGSGMNSPLHF.

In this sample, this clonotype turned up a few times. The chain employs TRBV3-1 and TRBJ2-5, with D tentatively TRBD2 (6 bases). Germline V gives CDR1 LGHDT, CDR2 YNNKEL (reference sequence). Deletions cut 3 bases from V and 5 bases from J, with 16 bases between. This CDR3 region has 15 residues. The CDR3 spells CASSHLGDSTETQYF. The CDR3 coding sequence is TGTGCCAGCAGCCATCTGGGGGACTCCACGGAGACCCAGTACTTC.

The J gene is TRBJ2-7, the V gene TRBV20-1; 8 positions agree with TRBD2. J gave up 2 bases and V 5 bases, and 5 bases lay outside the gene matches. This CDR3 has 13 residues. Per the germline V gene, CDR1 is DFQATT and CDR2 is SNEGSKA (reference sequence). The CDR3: CSAGSGDPYEQYF. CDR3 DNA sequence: TGCAGTGCTGGTAGCGGGGACCCCTACGAGCAGTACTTC.

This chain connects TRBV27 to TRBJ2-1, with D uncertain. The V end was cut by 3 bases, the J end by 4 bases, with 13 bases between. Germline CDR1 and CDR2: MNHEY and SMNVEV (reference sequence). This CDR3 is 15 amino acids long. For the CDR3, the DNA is TGTGCCAGCAGTTTTGGGCGGAAGGGTTACAATGAGCAGTTCTTC. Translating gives CASSFGRKGYNEQFF.